The rows below give T cell receptor beta chains drawn from one sample of a study of OX40 agonist ivuxolimab in advanced cancers. TCRdb keeps only in-frame clones here, not all; method: immunoSEQ multiplex PCR. The sample yields 54,000 or so clones, over 70% seen once. The source was CD4+ or CD8+ T cells sorted from blood, collected in a trial of the OX40 agonist ivuxolimab. Receptors were obtained from an adult with an advanced solid tumor such as melanoma, head and neck, liver or kidney cancer. Each CDR3 is given with its conserved first and last residue. Each record gives: clone size, V gene, J gene, D gene, CDR3 DNA, CDR3 protein. The D gene is left open where the match is weak. Part of the rows lack a size; the others show once, few, many or a class for expanded clones.

.,TRBV6-1,TRBJ2-7,.,TGTGCCAGCAGATTGGCCCTCTACGAGCAGTACTTC,CASRLALYEQYF
.,TRBV5-1,TRBJ2-7,TRBD2,TGCGCCAGCAGCCGCTCTAGCGGGCGGTCCTACGAGCAGTACTTC,CASSRSSGRSYEQYF
.,TRBV27,TRBJ2-2,TRBD2,TGTGCCAGCAGTGGTGTCTTTGGGGGGAGGGTGAAGGCCGGGGAGCTGTTTTTT,CASSGVFGGRVKAGELFF
.,TRBV11-2,TRBJ2-7,.,TGTGCCAGCAGCCCCCTGGTCTCCTACGAGCAGTACTTC,CASSPLVSYEQYF
.,TRBV6-6,TRBJ2-7,.,TGTGCCAGCAGGCAGGCAGCCTACGAGCAGTACTTC,CASRQAAYEQYF
.,TRBV28,TRBJ2-7,.,TGTGCCAGCAGTCCAAGACAGTACGAGCAGTACTTC,CASSPRQYEQYF
.,TRBV18,TRBJ2-3,.,TGTGCCAGCTCAGTCCCGGGACACAACACAGATACGCAGTATTTT,CASSVPGHNTDTQYF
.,TRBV5-3,TRBJ1-4,.,TGTGCCAGAAGCTTGGGGGCAAACGAAAAACTGTTTTTT,CARSLGANEKLFF
.,TRBV30,TRBJ1-5,.,TGTGCCTGGAGTGTAGGGGGGAATAGCAATCAGCCCCAGCATTTT,CAWSVGGNSNQPQHF
few,TRBV28,TRBJ2-1,.,TGTGCCAGCAGGGGACCGGGACTTTACAATGAGCAGTTCTTC,CASRGPGLYNEQFF
.,TRBV28,TRBJ1-1,.,TGTGCCAGCAGTTTATCGCTCCGGCTTCCTGAAGCTTTCTTT,CASSLSLRLPEAFF
.,TRBV7-3,TRBJ2-3,.,TGTGCCAGCAGCCAAGCAGCCGATACGCAGTATTTT,CASSQAADTQYF
.,TRBV7-2,TRBJ2-5,TRBD2,TGTGCCAGCAGCCCGGGACTAGCGGGAGAGACCCAGTACTTC,CASSPGLAGETQYF
.,TRBV9,TRBJ1-2,TRBD1,TGTGCCAGCAGCGTAGAGAGGACAGGGGACGGCTACACCTTC,CASSVERTGDGYTF
.,TRBV5-1,TRBJ2-7,.,TGCGCCAGCTCCCCGGGCCCGTTCTCCTACGAGCAGTACTTC,CASSPGPFSYEQYF
.,TRBV11-3,TRBJ2-6,.,TGTGCCAGCAGCGAGGCGGATGGGGCCAACGTCCTGACTTTC,CASSEADGANVLTF
.,TRBV29-1,TRBJ2-7,.,TGCAGCGTTGAAACAGGCGAGCAGTACTTC,CSVETGEQYF
.,TRBV2,TRBJ2-4,.,TGTGCCAGCAGTGGAGAGGGGGACAAAAACATTCAGTACTTC,CASSGEGDKNIQYF
once,TRBV16,TRBJ2-7,TRBD2,TGTGCCAGCAGCCAATACGGGACTAGCGGTTACGAGCAGTACTTC,CASSQYGTSGYEQYF
.,TRBV5-1,TRBJ1-3,.,TGCGCCAGCAGCTTGGACGTAACAAGCTCTGGAAACACCATATATTTT,CASSLDVTSSGNTIYF
.,TRBV6-6,TRBJ2-3,.,TGTGCCAGCAGTTACTACGGACAGAGCACAGATACGCAGTATTTT,CASSYYGQSTDTQYF
.,TRBV7-8,TRBJ1-3,.,TGTGCCAGCAGCTTAGGCCGGCGCCGGGGTCGAAACACCATATATTTT,CASSLGRRRGRNTIYF
.,TRBV5-4,TRBJ1-6,.,TGTCATGTGGGCGACTATAATTCACCCCTCCACTTT,CHVGDYNSPLHF
.,TRBV25-1,TRBJ1-5,.,TGTGCCAGCAGTGAAGGCGGTCAGCCCCAGCATTTT,CASSEGGQPQHF
.,TRBV19,TRBJ2-5,.,TGTGCCAGTAGTCCCTCTCATGGGACCCAGTACTTC,CASSPSHGTQYF